This T cell receptor (beta chain) was observed in a study of OX40 agonist ivuxolimab in advanced cancers. The CDR3 extends over 14 amino acids. V was cut by 1 base and J by 0 bases, with 6 bases left in between. Germline V lookup: CDR1 SGHTA, CDR2 FQGNSA. TCRdb's copy holds only in-frame clones and misses some; the assay was immunoSEQ multiplex PCR. Altogether 94,000 or so clones are present, about four fifths being singletons, with the ten largest covering about 5.8%. The gene calls are TRBV7-2 and TRBJ1-2; D is uncertain. The sequenced sample was CD4+ or CD8+ T cells sorted from blood, obtained in a trial of the OX40 agonist ivuxolimab. The clonotype comes from an adult with an advanced solid tumor such as melanoma, head and neck, liver or kidney cancer. CDR3 protein: CASSLEDANYGYTF. In nucleotides, the CDR3 is TGTGCCAGCAGCTTAGAGGACGCTAACTATGGCTACACCTTC.